What follows are 4 T cell receptor beta chains derived from one specimen sequenced in a study of cytotoxic CD8 clonotypes in ibrutinib-treated CLL. Some clones are missing from TCRdb's copy, which holds only in-frame ones; the method was immunoSEQ multiplex PCR. The sample lists 200,000 to 250,000 clones; 79% were seen once. The sequencing here drew on PBMCs, taken after 12 months of ibrutinib treatment. These receptors were obtained from a human donor with chronic lymphocytic leukemia.

The rearrangement links TRBV5-1 to TRBJ2-4; D call uncertain. Trimming cost V 3 bases and J 4 bases, with 14 bases left between them. The CDR3 sequence is 15 residues long. Germline CDR1 is SGHRS and CDR2 is YFSETQ. CDR3 coding DNA: TGCGCCAGCAGCTGGGGTGGTGGTGCTAAAAACATTCAGTACTTC. Its protein product is CASSWGGGAKNIQYF.

The chain's CDR3 is CASSLYTLRGEQYF. CDR3 coding DNA: TGTGCCAGCAGCTTATACACTCTCAGAGGCGAGCAGTACTTC. This chain connects TRBV7-3 to TRBJ2-7; D unresolved. Trimming took off 2 bases at V and 6 bases at J, with 14 bases between the two ends. The CDR3 sequence is 14 residues long. CDR1 and CDR2 from the germline V gene are SGHTA and FQGTGA.

The V and J genes are TRBV5-1 and TRBJ2-5; D tentatively fits TRBD1 or TRBD2 (5 bases each). The CDR3 has 14 residues. Germline values: CDR1 SGHRS, CDR2 YFSETQ. V lost 4 bases and J lost 5, with 15 bases in between. CDR3 protein: CASSLGTPPETQYF. DNA of the CDR3: TGCGCCAGCAGCCTCGGGACCCCTCCGGAGACCCAGTACTTC.

This rearrangement joins TRBV30 to TRBJ1-5; no firm D call. Germline V gene sequence: CDR1 GTSNPN, CDR2 SVGIG (reference sequence). Between the trimmed V and J ends, which lost 5 bases and 0 bases, there was a span of 5 bases. There are 12 residues in the CDR3. Here the CDR3 DNA reads TGTGCCTGGGGCTATAGCAATCAGCCCCAGCATTTT. Protein sequence: CAWGYSNQPQHF.